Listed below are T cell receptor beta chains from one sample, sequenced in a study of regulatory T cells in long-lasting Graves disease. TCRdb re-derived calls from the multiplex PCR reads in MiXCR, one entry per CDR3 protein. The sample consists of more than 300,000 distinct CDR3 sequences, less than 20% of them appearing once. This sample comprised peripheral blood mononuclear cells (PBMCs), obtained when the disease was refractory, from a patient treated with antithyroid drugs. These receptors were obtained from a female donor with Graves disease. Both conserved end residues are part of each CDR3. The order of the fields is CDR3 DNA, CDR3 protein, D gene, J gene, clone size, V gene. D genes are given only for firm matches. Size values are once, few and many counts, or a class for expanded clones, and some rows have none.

CDR3nt: TGCGCCAGCAGCCTGATATATGGTGCGGGTGGCTACACCTTC; CDR3aa: CASSLIYGAGGYTF; d_gene: -; j_gene: TRBJ1-2; abundance: few; v_gene: TRBV4-1
CDR3nt: TGTGCCAGCACAGGGGCCAATGAAAAACTGTTTTTT; CDR3aa: CASTGANEKLFF; d_gene: -; j_gene: TRBJ1-4; abundance: -; v_gene: TRBV6-1
CDR3nt: TGTGCCAGCAGCTTAGAATGGGATAATTCACCCCTCCACTTT; CDR3aa: CASSLEWDNSPLHF; d_gene: -; j_gene: TRBJ1-6; abundance: few; v_gene: TRBV7-9
CDR3nt: TGTGCCAGCTCACGGACAGGGAGTGATTCACCCCTCCACTTT; CDR3aa: CASSRTGSDSPLHF; d_gene: TRBD1; j_gene: TRBJ1-6; abundance: few; v_gene: TRBV18
CDR3nt: TGCGCCAGCAGATCAAGCACAGGTGGGCGTTTTGAGTCCCAGTACTTC; CDR3aa: CASRSSTGGRFESQYF; d_gene: -; j_gene: TRBJ2-5; abundance: -; v_gene: TRBV5-1
CDR3nt: TGTGCCATCAGGGGGACAGGGAGGTTCGACGAGCAGTACTTC; CDR3aa: CAIRGTGRFDEQYF; d_gene: TRBD1; j_gene: TRBJ2-7; abundance: -; v_gene: TRBV10-3
CDR3nt: TGCAGCAGTGGACAGCCCTACAATGAGCAGTTCTTC; CDR3aa: CSSGQPYNEQFF; d_gene: -; j_gene: TRBJ2-1; abundance: -; v_gene: TRBV29-1
CDR3nt: TGTGCCAGCAGCTCCTCTAGTGTCGGGGAGCTGTTTTTT; CDR3aa: CASSSSSVGELFF; d_gene: -; j_gene: TRBJ2-2; abundance: many; v_gene: TRBV12-3/TRBV12-4
CDR3nt: TGTGCCAGCAGCTTAGAGGAGACAGGGATTTTAGATGAGCAGTTCTTC; CDR3aa: CASSLEETGILDEQFF; d_gene: TRBD1; j_gene: TRBJ2-1; abundance: -; v_gene: TRBV7-8
CDR3nt: TGCAGCGTTCTGACAGATCGGGACACTGAAGCTTTCTTT; CDR3aa: CSVLTDRDTEAFF; d_gene: -; j_gene: TRBJ1-1; abundance: few; v_gene: TRBV29-1
CDR3nt: TGTGCCAGCAGCTTAGTGCGGGTCGGGGAGCTGTTTTTT; CDR3aa: CASSLVRVGELFF; d_gene: -; j_gene: TRBJ2-2; abundance: -; v_gene: TRBV7-9
CDR3nt: TGTGCCAGCAGCTTATTGGCAGGGGGCTTGACTGAAGCTTTCTTT; CDR3aa: CASSLLAGGLTEAFF; d_gene: TRBD1; j_gene: TRBJ1-1; abundance: many; v_gene: TRBV7-2
CDR3nt: TGTGCCAGTCCCGGGACAGGGCGGAGGGTGAACACTGAAGCTTTCTTT; CDR3aa: CASPGTGRRVNTEAFF; d_gene: TRBD1; j_gene: TRBJ1-1; abundance: many; v_gene: TRBV2
CDR3nt: TGTGCCAGCACCGAGCAACCCGCGAATGAGCAGTTCTTC; CDR3aa: CASTEQPANEQFF; d_gene: -; j_gene: TRBJ2-1; abundance: -; v_gene: TRBV7-9
CDR3nt: TGTGCCAGCAGAGATACAGGGGGGCAAGAGACCCAGTACTTC; CDR3aa: CASRDTGGQETQYF; d_gene: TRBD1; j_gene: TRBJ2-5; abundance: many; v_gene: TRBV11-3
CDR3nt: TGTGCCAGCAGAGCCGGGACAGAAAATATCGGGGAGCTGTTTTTT; CDR3aa: CASRAGTENIGELFF; d_gene: TRBD1; j_gene: TRBJ2-2; abundance: -; v_gene: TRBV12-3/TRBV12-4
CDR3nt: TGTGCCAGCAGCCTCCTGAAGGCTGGAAACACCATATATTTT; CDR3aa: CASSLLKAGNTIYF; d_gene: -; j_gene: TRBJ1-3; abundance: -; v_gene: TRBV7-2
CDR3nt: TGCAGCGTTTATACTTTCGGGGACGTTGGGACTTTCTTT; CDR3aa: CSVYTFGDVGTFF; d_gene: -; j_gene: TRBJ1-1; abundance: -; v_gene: TRBV29-1
CDR3nt: TGTGCCAGTCTTGGACCGTGGGAGGATGAAGCTTTCTTT; CDR3aa: CASLGPWEDEAFF; d_gene: -; j_gene: TRBJ1-1; abundance: many; v_gene: TRBV13
CDR3nt: TGCGCCAGCAGCTTGATCCCCCAGATCAGTTCCGGGGAGCTGTTTTTT; CDR3aa: CASSLIPQISSGELFF; d_gene: -; j_gene: TRBJ2-2; abundance: few; v_gene: TRBV5-1
CDR3nt: TGTGCCAGCAGCGCCTACTCTGAAGCTTTCTTT; CDR3aa: CASSAYSEAFF; d_gene: -; j_gene: TRBJ1-1; abundance: few; v_gene: TRBV7-3
CDR3nt: TGTGCCAGCAGCACTACAGGGTTTTTTCAGCCCCAGCATTTT; CDR3aa: CASSTTGFFQPQHF; d_gene: -; j_gene: TRBJ1-5; abundance: -; v_gene: TRBV7-9
CDR3nt: TGTGCCTGGAGTGTAGGACTAGGGTACACCGGGGAGCTGTTTTTT; CDR3aa: CAWSVGLGYTGELFF; d_gene: TRBD2; j_gene: TRBJ2-2; abundance: -; v_gene: TRBV30
CDR3nt: TGTGCCAGCTCACCACCGGGGGGACGGCACGAGCAGTACTTC; CDR3aa: CASSPPGGRHEQYF; d_gene: -; j_gene: TRBJ2-7; abundance: -; v_gene: TRBV18
CDR3nt: TGTGCCAGCAGCTTAACGCCTCAGCACGGGGCTGAGTACGAGCAGTACTTC; CDR3aa: CASSLTPQHGAEYEQYF; d_gene: -; j_gene: TRBJ2-7; abundance: few; v_gene: TRBV7-3
CDR3nt: TGCGCCAGCAGCTCGACAGTGGTTACCTCTGGGGCCAACGTCCTGACTTTC; CDR3aa: CASSSTVVTSGANVLTF; d_gene: -; j_gene: TRBJ2-6; abundance: few; v_gene: TRBV5-1
CDR3nt: TGTGCCAGCAGTCCACGAGAGGGGTCTGGCTACACCTTC; CDR3aa: CASSPREGSGYTF; d_gene: -; j_gene: TRBJ1-2; abundance: -; v_gene: TRBV27
CDR3nt: TGTGCCAGCAGCTCCAGCCCCCCTTGGGGCTACACCTTC; CDR3aa: CASSSSPPWGYTF; d_gene: -; j_gene: TRBJ1-2; abundance: -; v_gene: TRBV9
CDR3nt: TGTGCCAGTAGTATGGGTAGCGGGGGAGCCACAGATACGCAGTATTTT; CDR3aa: CASSMGSGGATDTQYF; d_gene: TRBD2; j_gene: TRBJ2-3; abundance: few; v_gene: TRBV19
CDR3nt: TGTGCCAGCAGTTGGTCCACCTCCTCGACCTCACCCCTCCACTTT; CDR3aa: CASSWSTSSTSPLHF; d_gene: -; j_gene: TRBJ1-6; abundance: few; v_gene: TRBV6-5
CDR3nt: TGCAGCGTTCGGCAGGTCGTCCAAGAGACCCAGTACTTC; CDR3aa: CSVRQVVQETQYF; d_gene: -; j_gene: TRBJ2-5; abundance: many; v_gene: TRBV29-1
CDR3nt: TGTGCCAGCAGTTCCAAACCAACAGGGTCCTACGAGCAGTACTTC; CDR3aa: CASSSKPTGSYEQYF; d_gene: -; j_gene: TRBJ2-7; abundance: few; v_gene: TRBV27
CDR3nt: TGTGCCAGCTCACCACCGTACGAGCAGTACTTC; CDR3aa: CASSPPYEQYF; d_gene: -; j_gene: TRBJ2-7; abundance: -; v_gene: TRBV18
CDR3nt: TGTGCCAGCAGGGCTGGGGCAGGGCATTATAATTCACCCCTCCACTTT; CDR3aa: CASRAGAGHYNSPLHF; d_gene: -; j_gene: TRBJ1-6; abundance: -; v_gene: TRBV6-1
CDR3nt: TGTGCCAGCAGTTTCGGGGGAGCGGGCACCGGGGAGCTGTTTTTT; CDR3aa: CASSFGGAGTGELFF; d_gene: -; j_gene: TRBJ2-2; abundance: many; v_gene: TRBV12-3/TRBV12-4
CDR3nt: TGTGCCAGTAGTGCCTCTTGGGGAGAGCTGTTTTTT; CDR3aa: CASSASWGELFF; d_gene: -; j_gene: TRBJ2-2; abundance: -; v_gene: TRBV19
CDR3nt: TGTGCCAGCAAGGGGAATCAAGAGACCCAGTACTTC; CDR3aa: CASKGNQETQYF; d_gene: -; j_gene: TRBJ2-5; abundance: many; v_gene: TRBV28
CDR3nt: TGTGCCAGCAGTTACTCGTCCATGATCTCTGGGGCCAACGTCCTGACTTTC; CDR3aa: CASSYSSMISGANVLTF; d_gene: -; j_gene: TRBJ2-6; abundance: -; v_gene: TRBV6-2/TRBV6-3
CDR3nt: TGTGCCAGCAGAGATGACCCAAGTCAGCCCCAGCATTTT; CDR3aa: CASRDDPSQPQHF; d_gene: -; j_gene: TRBJ1-5; abundance: many; v_gene: TRBV12-3/TRBV12-4
CDR3nt: TGTGCCAGCAGCGGGACAGACAGCCCCTACGAGCAGTACTTC; CDR3aa: CASSGTDSPYEQYF; d_gene: TRBD1; j_gene: TRBJ2-7; abundance: few; v_gene: TRBV12-3/TRBV12-4
CDR3nt: TGTGCCAGCAGTCCGGGACAGGGGGCGGGAGGCTACACCTTC; CDR3aa: CASSPGQGAGGYTF; d_gene: TRBD1; j_gene: TRBJ1-2; abundance: many; v_gene: TRBV12-3/TRBV12-4
CDR3nt: TGTGCCAGCAAAGTTAATAGCGGGAGTTGGACCGGGGAGCTGTTTTTT; CDR3aa: CASKVNSGSWTGELFF; d_gene: TRBD2; j_gene: TRBJ2-2; abundance: -; v_gene: TRBV6-1
CDR3nt: TGCAGCGTGTGGGGTCTAAACACTGAAGCTTTCTTT; CDR3aa: CSVWGLNTEAFF; d_gene: -; j_gene: TRBJ1-1; abundance: few; v_gene: TRBV29-1
CDR3nt: TGTGCCAGTAGTAAACAGTTTTCCTATGGCTACACCTTC; CDR3aa: CASSKQFSYGYTF; d_gene: -; j_gene: TRBJ1-2; abundance: few; v_gene: TRBV19
CDR3nt: TGTGCCAGCAGCCAAGTCGCCGGCAGGGGCTGCACAGATACGCAGTATTTT; CDR3aa: CASSQVAGRGCTDTQYF; d_gene: -; j_gene: TRBJ2-3; abundance: -; v_gene: TRBV3-1
CDR3nt: TGTGCCTCCAAAGAGGTGGGGGCGCCGCGGGAGACCCAGTACTTC; CDR3aa: CASKEVGAPRETQYF; d_gene: -; j_gene: TRBJ2-5; abundance: many; v_gene: TRBV6-1
CDR3nt: TGTGCCAGCAGCGAGGGTATCTTCGGAAACACCATATATTTT; CDR3aa: CASSEGIFGNTIYF; d_gene: -; j_gene: TRBJ1-3; abundance: -; v_gene: TRBV28
CDR3nt: TGTGCCAGCACCGAGTGGACAGGGGATGGCTACACCTTC; CDR3aa: CASTEWTGDGYTF; d_gene: TRBD1; j_gene: TRBJ1-2; abundance: many; v_gene: TRBV7-9
CDR3nt: TGTGCCCTGGAGGGGGGGAACCAAGAGACCCAGTACTTC; CDR3aa: CALEGGNQETQYF; d_gene: -; j_gene: TRBJ2-5; abundance: many; v_gene: TRBV30
CDR3nt: TGCGCCAGCAGCCTATGGACCGGGACAGGGGACGGCTACACCTTC; CDR3aa: CASSLWTGTGDGYTF; d_gene: TRBD1; j_gene: TRBJ1-2; abundance: many; v_gene: TRBV5-1